Below, 14 T cell receptor beta chains from the same sample are listed, as sequenced in a study of T-cell reconstitution after alpha-beta-depleted transplantation in children. Unique molecular identifiers tagged the TCRbeta library. TCRdb passed the PCR reads through MiXCR, listing each CDR3 protein once. The sample shows a few hundred thousand distinct CDR3 sequences, around 27% of them seen only once. The sequenced sample was PBMCs, obtained before TCRalphabeta/CD19-depleted stem cell transplant. The receptor source for this set is a boy under three years old with Wiskott-Aldrich syndrome, due to receive a stem cell transplant.

V gene TRBV24-1 combines with J gene TRBJ2-5, with unresolved D. The V end was cut by 1 base, the J end by 4 bases, with 6 bases between. CDR1 KGHDR and CDR2 SFDVKD come from the germline V gene. The CDR3 runs to 13 residues. The CDR3 here is CATSDFWLETQYF. In DNA, the CDR3 is TGTGCCACCAGTGATTTTTGGCTAGAGACCCAGTACTTC.

V gene TRBV4-1 combines with J gene TRBJ2-1; D uncertain. The germline V and J ends were trimmed by 0 bases and 9 bases, with 9 bases remaining between them. The CDR3 runs 13 residues. CDR1 and CDR2 from the germline V gene are MGHRA and YSYEKL. The CDR3 is CASSQEADLEQFF. The CDR3 DNA sequence: TGCGCCAGCAGCCAAGAGGCAGATCTTGAGCAGTTCTTC.

This chain connects TRBV27 to TRBJ1-2; D might be TRBD1 (5 bases). This CDR3 is 14 amino acids long. V lost 3 bases, J lost 7 bases, and 15 bases lay in between. CDR1 and CDR2 from the germline V gene are MNHEY and SMNVEV (reference sequence). The CDR3 DNA is TGTGCCAGCAGTTTGAGGGAGAAGAGGGGTGGCTACACCTTC. Protein sequence: CASSLREKRGGYTF.

V usage is TRBV5-1 and J usage is TRBJ2-1; 11 bases are shared with TRBD2. V was clipped by 4 bases and J by 10 bases; unmatched bases: 13. The CDR3 contains 16 residues. Germline V gene lookup returns CDR1 SGHRS and CDR2 YFSETQ. The DNA of the CDR3 is TGCGCCAGCAGCCCAGGGACTAGCGGAGCCTTAAGCGAGCAGTTCTTC. This gives the protein CASSPGTSGALSEQFF.

This rearrangement joins TRBV12-3 or TRBV12-4 to TRBJ1-5; D is unclear. V was clipped by 6 bases and J by 4 bases, with 13 bases between them. The CDR3 runs to 14 residues. In DNA, the CDR3 is TGTGCCAGCAGATATACGAACCTGAATCAGCCCCAGCATTTT. Amino acid sequence: CASRYTNLNQPQHF.

In this sample, this clonotype turned up once. J is TRBJ2-1 and V is TRBV5-1, with 10 bases that match TRBD2. V lost 0 bases to trimming and J lost 2 bases; unmatched junction nucleotides: 5. CDR1 and CDR2 (germline): SGHRS, YFSETQ. This CDR3 spans 17 amino acids. CDR3 sequence reads: CASSLGTSGKAYNEQFF. The CDR3, as DNA: TGCGCCAGCAGCTTGGGCACTAGCGGGAAGGCCTACAATGAGCAGTTCTTC.

This clonotype has a handful of counts. The rearrangement uses TRBV7-9 and TRBJ1-4; D is undetermined. Looked up from germline, CDR1 is SEHNR and CDR2 is FQNEAQ (reference sequence). V was shortened by 1 base and J by 8 bases, with 17 bases between the two germline ends. The CDR3 loop spans 16 amino acids. CDR3 residues: CASSLVHPGYNEKLFF. In nucleotides, the CDR3 is TGTGCCAGCAGCTTAGTGCATCCGGGCTATAACGAAAAACTGTTTTTT.

This clonotype has just a few counts. This rearrangement joins TRBV19 to TRBJ2-1; D may be TRBD2 (5 bases). This CDR3 contains 16 residues. CDR1 and CDR2 (germline): LNHDA, SQIVND (reference sequence). With 3 bases removed from V and 8 bases from J, the gap between germline ends came to 20 bases. This chain's CDR3 is CASSISAANLPDEQFF. Here the CDR3 DNA reads TGTGCCAGTAGTATTTCAGCGGCAAACCTCCCCGATGAGCAGTTCTTC.

The CDR3 nucleotides are TGTGCCAGCAGTGGACAGGGCTACACAGATACGCAGTATTTT. Its protein product is CASSGQGYTDTQYF. This chain joins TRBV28 and TRBJ2-3; TRBD1 aligns across 8 bases. CDR1 is MDHEN and CDR2 is SYDVKM in the germline V gene. The CDR3 contains 14 residues. V dropped 5 bases and J dropped 2; count of bases not matched to a gene: 3. Variable domain in full (rest from reference TRBV28 and TRBJ2-3): DVKVTQSSRYLVKRTGEKVFLECVQDMDHENMFWYRQDPGLGLRLIYFSYDVKMKEKGDIPEGYSVSREKKERFSLILESASTNQTSMYLCASSGQGYTDTQYFGPGTRLTVL.

The table lists this clonotype with a few counts. The rearrangement joins TRBV9 to TRBJ2-1, with D perhaps TRBD2 (6 bases). CDR1 is SGDLS and CDR2 is YYNGEE in the germline V gene. The V gene lost 0 bases and the J gene lost 0 bases, with 10 bases spanning the gap. The CDR3 totals 16 residues. The CDR3 nucleotides read TGTGCCAGCAGCGTAGAACCGACTAGCTCCTACAATGAGCAGTTCTTC. This codes for CASSVEPTSSYNEQFF. Drawing the rest from reference TRBV9 and TRBJ2-1, the complete variable domain is DSGVTQTPKHLITATGQRVTLRCSPRSGDLSVYWYQQSLDQGLQFLIQYYNGEERAKGNILERFSAQQFPDLHSELNLSSLELGDSALYFCASSVEPTSSYNEQFFGPGTRLTVL.

The V call is TRBV20-1, the J call TRBJ1-2; D is uncertain. The CDR3 sequence is 15 residues long. The germline V and J ends were trimmed by 0 bases and 3 bases, with 14 bases remaining between them. The germline CDR1 and CDR2 sequences are DFQATT and SNEGSKA (reference sequence). CDR3 sequence: CSARDVRIPHYGYTF. Here the CDR3 DNA reads TGCAGTGCTAGAGATGTACGGATTCCCCACTATGGCTACACCTTC.

In this sample, this clonotype turned up a few times. The J gene is TRBJ1-5, the V gene TRBV12-5; D possibly corresponds to TRBD1 (5 bases). CDR1 and CDR2 from the germline V gene are LGHNT and FRNRAP. Trimming pared 0 bases from V and 5 bases from J, leaving 17 bases between. The CDR3 totals 17 residues. In DNA, the CDR3 is TGTGCTAGTGGTTTGGTGCTTGGGGCAGGGATGCATCAGCCCCAGCATTTT. Encoded protein: CASGLVLGAGMHQPQHF.

Only a few counts were recorded for this clonotype. This rearrangement joins TRBV12-3 or TRBV12-4 to TRBJ2-5, with 7 bases aligning to TRBD2. The V segment lost 5 bases and the J segment 4 bases; nucleotides outside the gene matches: 13. This CDR3 region has 16 residues. The CDR3 nucleotides are TGTGCCAGCAGTAAGAGGAGCGGGACCGCCGGAGAGACCCAGTACTTC. As protein: CASSKRSGTAGETQYF.

In this sample, this clonotype turned up a few times. The rearrangement joins TRBV20-1 to TRBJ1-1; no clear D. V lost 4 bases and J 0 bases, leaving 6 bases between the germline ends. The germline CDR1 and CDR2 sequences are DFQATT and SNEGSKA (reference sequence). The length of the CDR3 is 12 residues. The CDR3 DNA reads as TGCAGTGCTATTGACCTGAACACTGAAGCTTTCTTT. Translation gives CSAIDLNTEAFF.